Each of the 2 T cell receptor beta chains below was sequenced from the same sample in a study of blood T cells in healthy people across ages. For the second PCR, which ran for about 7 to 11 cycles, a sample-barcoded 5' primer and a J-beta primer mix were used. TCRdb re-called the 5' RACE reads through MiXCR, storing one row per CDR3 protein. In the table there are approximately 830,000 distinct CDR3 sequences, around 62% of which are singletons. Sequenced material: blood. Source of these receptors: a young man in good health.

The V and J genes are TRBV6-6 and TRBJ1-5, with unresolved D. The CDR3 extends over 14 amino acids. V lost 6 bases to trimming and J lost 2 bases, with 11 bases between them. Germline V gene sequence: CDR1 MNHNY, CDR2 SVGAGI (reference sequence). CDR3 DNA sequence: TGTGCCAGCAGCCCGGCGGGCCGCAATCAGCCCCAGCATTTT. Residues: CASSPAGRNQPQHF.

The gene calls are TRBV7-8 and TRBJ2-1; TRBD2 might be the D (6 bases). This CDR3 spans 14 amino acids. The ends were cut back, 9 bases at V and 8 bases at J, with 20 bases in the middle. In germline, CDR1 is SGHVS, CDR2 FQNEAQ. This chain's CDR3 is CASDSGVNVDEQFF. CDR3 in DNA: TGTGCCAGTGATAGCGGTGTCAACGTCGATGAGCAGTTCTTC.